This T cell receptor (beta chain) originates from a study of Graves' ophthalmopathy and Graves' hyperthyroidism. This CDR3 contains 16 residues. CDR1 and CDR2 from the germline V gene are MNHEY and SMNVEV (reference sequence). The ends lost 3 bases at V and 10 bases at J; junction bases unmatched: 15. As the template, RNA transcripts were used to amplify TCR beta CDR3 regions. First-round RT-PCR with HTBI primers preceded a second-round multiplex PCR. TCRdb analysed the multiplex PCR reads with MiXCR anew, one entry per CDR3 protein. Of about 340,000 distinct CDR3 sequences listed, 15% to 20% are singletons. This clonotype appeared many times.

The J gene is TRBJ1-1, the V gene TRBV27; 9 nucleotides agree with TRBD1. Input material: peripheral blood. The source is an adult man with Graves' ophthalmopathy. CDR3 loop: CASSLTGGSRVGGAFF. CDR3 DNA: TGTGCCAGCAGTTTGACAGGGGGATCGCGGGTGGGCGGAGCTTTCTTT.